This T cell receptor (beta chain) is drawn from a study of stem cell transplantation in POMP-related autoinflammatory disease. Study as a whole: The study hypothesized thymoproteasome defects skew the TRB repertoire via impaired CD8+ selection.

Method: immunoSEQ multiplex PCR; TCRdb's copy keeps in-frame clones and lacks some. The sample lists tens of thousands of clones; approximately 90% were seen once. Trimming pared 4 bases from V and 1 base from J, leaving 11 bases between. Germline values: CDR1 LGHDT, CDR2 YNNKEL (reference sequence). The length of the CDR3 is 14 residues. The TCR sequence derives from a human patient with POMP-related autoinflammation and immune dysregulation (PRAID). Part of the T cell pool may stem from the graft donor. V and J are TRBV3-1 (or the pseudogene TRBV3-2) and TRBJ2-7, with D possibly TRBD2 on 6 matching bases. The specimen comprised CD4+ T cells from PBMCs, sampled after stem cell transplantation. The CDR3 loop is CASSLRDSSYEQYF. CDR3 coding DNA: TGTGCCAGCAGCCTCCGGGACTCATCCTACGAGCAGTACTTC.